The 2 T cell receptor beta chains given below trace back to one sample, sequenced in a study of CD8+CD57+ T cells in acquired aplastic anemia. For CDR3 and TCR beta VDJ profiling, genomic DNA was the template used. TCRdb re-called the reads with MiXCR, one entry per CDR3 protein. The table has some 160,000 distinct CDR3 sequences, roughly 50% seen once. CD8+CD57+ cell expansion, shown by flow cytometry, had occurred in the patients selected for sequencing. The material sequenced was sorted CD4+, CD8+, or CD8+CD57+ T cells (not recorded which) from PBMCs. All receptors derive from a human donor with aplastic anemia.

A few counts support this clonotype. Just one base apart from a much larger clone, this may be a read error. The V gene is TRBV7-1, the J gene TRBJ2-3, with 8 bases identical to TRBD1. TRBV7-1 is an ORF, and what it does is uncertain. There are 17 residues in the CDR3. Losses at the gene ends were 1 base for V and 1 base for J; bases not matched to a gene: 7. CDR3 nucleotides: TGTGCCAGCAGCTCAGGGCAGGGGGCTTATGGCACAGATACGCAGTATTTT. This encodes CASSSGQGAYGTDTQYF.

CDR3 sequence: CSAPTTVGYGYTF. CDR3 nucleotides: TGCAGTGCCCCCACGACGGTTGGCTATGGCTACACCTTC. The chain has TRBV20-1 and TRBJ1-2; D gene unclear. The CDR3 sequence is 13 residues long. Trimming removed 6 bases at V and 4 bases at J, with 15 bases between. Germline V gene data show CDR1 as DFQATT and CDR2 as SNEGSKA (reference sequence).